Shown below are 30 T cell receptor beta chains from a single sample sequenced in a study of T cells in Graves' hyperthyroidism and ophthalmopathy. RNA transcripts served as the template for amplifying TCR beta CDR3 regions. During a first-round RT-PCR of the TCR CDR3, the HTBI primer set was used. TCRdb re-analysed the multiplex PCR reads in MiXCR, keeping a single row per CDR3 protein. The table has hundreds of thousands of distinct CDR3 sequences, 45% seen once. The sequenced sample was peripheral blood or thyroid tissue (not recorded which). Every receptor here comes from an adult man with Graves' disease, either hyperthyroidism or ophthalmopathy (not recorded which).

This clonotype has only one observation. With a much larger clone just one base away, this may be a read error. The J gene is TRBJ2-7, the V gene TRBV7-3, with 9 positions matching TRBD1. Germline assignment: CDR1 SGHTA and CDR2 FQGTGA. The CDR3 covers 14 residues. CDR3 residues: CASSPGTGNYVQYF. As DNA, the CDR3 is TGTGCCAGCAGCCCCGGGACAGGGAACTACGTGCAGTACTTC.

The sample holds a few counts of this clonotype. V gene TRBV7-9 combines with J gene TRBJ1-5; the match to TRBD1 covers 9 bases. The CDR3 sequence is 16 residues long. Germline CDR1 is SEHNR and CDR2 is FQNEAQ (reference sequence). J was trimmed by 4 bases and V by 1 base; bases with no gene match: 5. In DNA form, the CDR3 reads TGTGCCAGCAGCTTAGGTGGGACAGGGCTTAATCAGCCCCAGCATTTT. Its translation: CASSLGGTGLNQPQHF.

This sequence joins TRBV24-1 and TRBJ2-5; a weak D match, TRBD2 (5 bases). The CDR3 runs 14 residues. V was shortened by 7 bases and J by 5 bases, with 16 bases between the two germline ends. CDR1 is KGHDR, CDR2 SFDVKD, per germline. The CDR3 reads CATSSPRGTETQYF. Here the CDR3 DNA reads TGTGCCACCAGCTCACCACGGGGAACGGAGACCCAGTACTTC.

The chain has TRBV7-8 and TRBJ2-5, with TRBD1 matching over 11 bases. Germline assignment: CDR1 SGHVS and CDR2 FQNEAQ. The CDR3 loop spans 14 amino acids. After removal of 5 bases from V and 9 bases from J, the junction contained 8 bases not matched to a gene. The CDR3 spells CASSQRVGQGAQYF. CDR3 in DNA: TGTGCCAGCAGCCAGCGGGTGGGACAGGGGGCCCAGTACTTC. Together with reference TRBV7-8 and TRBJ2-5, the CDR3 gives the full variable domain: GAGVSQSPRYKVAKRGQDVALRCDPISGHVSLFWYQQALGQGPEFLTYFQNEAQLDKSGLPSDRFFAERPEGSVSTLKIQRTQQEDSAVYLCASSQRVGQGAQYFGPGTRLLVL.

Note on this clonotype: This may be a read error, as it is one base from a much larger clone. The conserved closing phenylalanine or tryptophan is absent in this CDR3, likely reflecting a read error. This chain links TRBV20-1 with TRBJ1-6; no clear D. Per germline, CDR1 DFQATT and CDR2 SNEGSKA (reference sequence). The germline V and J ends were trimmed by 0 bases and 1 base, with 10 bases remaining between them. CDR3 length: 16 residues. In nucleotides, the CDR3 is TGCAGTGCTAGAGATTCGGAGGGTTCCTATAATTCACCCCTCCACCTT. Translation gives CSARDSEGSYNSPLHL.

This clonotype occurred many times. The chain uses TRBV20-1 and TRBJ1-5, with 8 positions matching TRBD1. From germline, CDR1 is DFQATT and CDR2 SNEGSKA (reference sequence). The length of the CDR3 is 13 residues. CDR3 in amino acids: CSAGQGSNQPQHF. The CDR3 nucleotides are TGCAGCGCCGGACAGGGTAGCAATCAGCCCCAGCATTTT.

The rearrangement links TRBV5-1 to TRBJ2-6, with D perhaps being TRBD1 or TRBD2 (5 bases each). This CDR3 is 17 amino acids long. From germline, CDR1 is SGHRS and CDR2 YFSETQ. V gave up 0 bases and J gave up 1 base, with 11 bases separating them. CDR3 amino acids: CASSLEVGASGANVLTF. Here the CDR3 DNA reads TGCGCCAGCAGCTTGGAGGTCGGGGCTTCTGGGGCCAACGTCCTGACTTTC.

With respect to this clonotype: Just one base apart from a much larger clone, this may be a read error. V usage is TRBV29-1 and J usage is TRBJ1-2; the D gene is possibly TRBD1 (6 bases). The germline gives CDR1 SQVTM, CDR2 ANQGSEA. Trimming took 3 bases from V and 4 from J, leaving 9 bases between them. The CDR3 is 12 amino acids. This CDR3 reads CSVDKGGYGYTF. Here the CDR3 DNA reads TGCAGCGTTGATAAAGGGGGCTATGGCTACACCTTC.

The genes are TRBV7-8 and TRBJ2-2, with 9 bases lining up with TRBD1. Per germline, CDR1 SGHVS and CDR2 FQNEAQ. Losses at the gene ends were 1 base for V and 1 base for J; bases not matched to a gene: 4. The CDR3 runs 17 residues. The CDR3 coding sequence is TGTGCCAGCAGCTTAGGGACAGGGGCCTGGAACACCGGGGAGCTGTTTTTT. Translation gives CASSLGTGAWNTGELFF. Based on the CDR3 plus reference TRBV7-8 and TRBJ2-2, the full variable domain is GAGVSQSPRYKVAKRGQDVALRCDPISGHVSLFWYQQALGQGPEFLTYFQNEAQLDKSGLPSDRFFAERPEGSVSTLKIQRTQQEDSAVYLCASSLGTGAWNTGELFFGEGSRLTVL.

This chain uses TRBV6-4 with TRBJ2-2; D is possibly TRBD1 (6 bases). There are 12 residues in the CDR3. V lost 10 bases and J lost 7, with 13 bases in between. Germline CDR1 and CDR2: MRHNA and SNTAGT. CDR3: CATSRGNGELFF. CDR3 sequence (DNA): TGTGCCACTTCCAGGGGTAACGGGGAGCTGTTTTTT.

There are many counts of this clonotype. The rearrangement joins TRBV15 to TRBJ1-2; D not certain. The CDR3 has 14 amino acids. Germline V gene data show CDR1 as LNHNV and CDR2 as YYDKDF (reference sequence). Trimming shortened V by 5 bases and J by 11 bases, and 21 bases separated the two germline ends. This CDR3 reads CATSFPSRPASYTF. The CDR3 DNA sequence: TGTGCCACCAGCTTCCCGTCCCGGCCGGCTAGTTACACCTTC.

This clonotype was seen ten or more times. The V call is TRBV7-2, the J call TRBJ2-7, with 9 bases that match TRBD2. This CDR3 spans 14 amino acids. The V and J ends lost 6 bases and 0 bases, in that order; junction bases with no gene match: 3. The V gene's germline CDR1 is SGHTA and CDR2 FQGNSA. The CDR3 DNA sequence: TGTGCCAGCAGGTATAGCGGGGGCTCCTACGAGCAGTACTTC. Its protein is CASRYSGGSYEQYF.

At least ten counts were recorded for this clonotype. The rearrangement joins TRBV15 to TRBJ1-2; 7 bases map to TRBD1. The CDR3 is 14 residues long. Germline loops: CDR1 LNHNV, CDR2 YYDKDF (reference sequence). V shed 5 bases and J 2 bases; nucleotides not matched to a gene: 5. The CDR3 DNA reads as TGTGCCACCAGCGCCCGGACAGGAAACTATGGCTACACCTTC. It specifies CATSARTGNYGYTF.

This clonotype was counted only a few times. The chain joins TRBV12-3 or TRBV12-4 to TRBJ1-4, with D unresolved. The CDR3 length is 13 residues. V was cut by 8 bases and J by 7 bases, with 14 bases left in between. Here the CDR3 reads CASVPADGEKLFF. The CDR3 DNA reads TGTGCCAGCGTTCCGGCAGACGGTGAAAAACTGTTTTTT.

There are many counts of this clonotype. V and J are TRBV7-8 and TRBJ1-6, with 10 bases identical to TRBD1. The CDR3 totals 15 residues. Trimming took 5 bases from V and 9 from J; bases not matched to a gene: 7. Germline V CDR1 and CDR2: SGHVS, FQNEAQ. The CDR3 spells CASSTGQGVGSPLHF. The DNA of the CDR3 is TGTGCCAGCAGCACCGGACAGGGGGTCGGTTCACCCCTCCACTTT.

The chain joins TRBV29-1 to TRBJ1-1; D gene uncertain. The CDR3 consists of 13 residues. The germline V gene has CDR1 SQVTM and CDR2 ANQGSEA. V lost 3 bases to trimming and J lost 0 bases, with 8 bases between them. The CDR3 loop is CSVDIKMNTEAFF. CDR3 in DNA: TGCAGCGTTGATATTAAAATGAACACTGAAGCTTTCTTT. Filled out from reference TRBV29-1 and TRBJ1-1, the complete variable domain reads SAVISQKPSRDICQRGTSLTIQCQVDSQVTMMFWYRQQPGQSLTLIATANQGSEATYESGFVIDKFPISRPNLTFSTLTVSNMSPEDSSIYLCSVDIKMNTEAFFGQGTRLTVV.

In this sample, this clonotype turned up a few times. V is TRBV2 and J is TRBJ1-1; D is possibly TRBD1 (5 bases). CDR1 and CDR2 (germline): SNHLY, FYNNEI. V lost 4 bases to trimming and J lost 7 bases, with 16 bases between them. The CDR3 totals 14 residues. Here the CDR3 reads CASSVGEGANEAFF. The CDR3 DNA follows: TGTGCCAGCAGTGTGGGGGAGGGAGCCAATGAAGCTTTCTTT.

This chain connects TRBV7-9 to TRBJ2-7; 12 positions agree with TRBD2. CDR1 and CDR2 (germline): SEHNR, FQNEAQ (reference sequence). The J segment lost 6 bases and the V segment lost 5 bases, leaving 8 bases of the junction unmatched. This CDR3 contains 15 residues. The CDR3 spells CASSQRTSGALEQYF. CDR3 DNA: TGTGCCAGCAGCCAAAGGACTAGCGGGGCCCTCGAGCAGTACTTC. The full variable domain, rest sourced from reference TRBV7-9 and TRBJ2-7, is DTGVSQNPRHKITKRGQNVTFRCDPISEHNRLYWYRQTLGQGPEFLTYFQNEAQLEKSRLLSDRFSAERPKGSFSTLEIQRTEQGDSAMYLCASSQRTSGALEQYFGPGTRLTVT.

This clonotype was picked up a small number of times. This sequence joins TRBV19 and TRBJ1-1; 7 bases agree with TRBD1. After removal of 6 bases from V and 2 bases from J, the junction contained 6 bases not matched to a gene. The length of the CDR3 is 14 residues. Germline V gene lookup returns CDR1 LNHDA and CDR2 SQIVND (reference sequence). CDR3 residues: CASRMTGKNTEAFF. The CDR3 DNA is TGTGCCAGTAGGATGACAGGGAAAAACACTGAAGCTTTCTTT.

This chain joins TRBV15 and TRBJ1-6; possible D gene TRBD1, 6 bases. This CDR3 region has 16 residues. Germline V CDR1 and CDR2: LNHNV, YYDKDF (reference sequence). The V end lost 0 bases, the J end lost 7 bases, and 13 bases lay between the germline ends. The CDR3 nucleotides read TGTGCCACCAGCAGAGATCCACAGGGAATCAATTCACCCCTCCACTTT. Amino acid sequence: CATSRDPQGINSPLHF.

CDR3 region: CAISEWDRNQPQHF. The CDR3 DNA is TGTGCCATCAGTGAGTGGGACAGGAATCAGCCCCAGCATTTT. This rearrangement joins TRBV10-3 to TRBJ1-5; 8 bases agree with TRBD1. From germline, CDR1 is ENHRY and CDR2 SYGVKD. The CDR3 is made up of 14 amino acids. The trim removed 1 base at V and 4 bases at J, leaving 0 bases unmatched.

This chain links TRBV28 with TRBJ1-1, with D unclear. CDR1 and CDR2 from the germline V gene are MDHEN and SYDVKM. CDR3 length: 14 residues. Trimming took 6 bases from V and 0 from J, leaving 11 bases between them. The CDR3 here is CASRIRPLNTEAFF. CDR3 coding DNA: TGTGCCAGCAGAATCAGACCCTTGAACACTGAAGCTTTCTTT. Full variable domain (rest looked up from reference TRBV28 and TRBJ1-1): DVKVTQSSRYLVKRTGEKVFLECVQDMDHENMFWYRQDPGLGLRLIYFSYDVKMKEKGDIPEGYSVSREKKERFSLILESASTNQTSMYLCASRIRPLNTEAFFGQGTRLTVV.

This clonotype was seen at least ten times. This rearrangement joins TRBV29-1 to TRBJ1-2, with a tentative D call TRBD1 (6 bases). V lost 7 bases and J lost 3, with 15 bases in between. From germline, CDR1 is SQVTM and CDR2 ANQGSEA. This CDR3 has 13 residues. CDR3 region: CSAEGDIDYGYTF. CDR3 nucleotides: TGCAGCGCCGAGGGGGATATCGACTATGGCTACACCTTC.

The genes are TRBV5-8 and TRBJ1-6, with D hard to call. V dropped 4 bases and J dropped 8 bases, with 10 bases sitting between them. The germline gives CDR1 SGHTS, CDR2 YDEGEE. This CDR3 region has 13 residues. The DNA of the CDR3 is TGTGCCAGCAGCGACCGGAGGGATTCACCCCTCCACTTT. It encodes CASSDRRDSPLHF.

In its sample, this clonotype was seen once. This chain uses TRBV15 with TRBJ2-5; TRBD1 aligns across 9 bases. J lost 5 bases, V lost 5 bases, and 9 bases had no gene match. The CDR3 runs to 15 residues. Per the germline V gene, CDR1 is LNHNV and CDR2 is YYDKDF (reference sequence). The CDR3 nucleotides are TGTGCCACCAGCCGGTCGGACAGGGGACGGGAGACCCAGTACTTC. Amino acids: CATSRSDRGRETQYF.

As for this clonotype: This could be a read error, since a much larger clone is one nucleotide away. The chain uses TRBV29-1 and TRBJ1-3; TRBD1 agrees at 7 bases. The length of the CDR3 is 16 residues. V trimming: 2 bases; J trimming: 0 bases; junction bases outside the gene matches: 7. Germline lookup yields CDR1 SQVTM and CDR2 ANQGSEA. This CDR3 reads CSVERDRRDSGNTIYF. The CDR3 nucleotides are TGCAGCGTTGAAAGGGACAGACGGGACTCTGGAAACACCATATATTTT.

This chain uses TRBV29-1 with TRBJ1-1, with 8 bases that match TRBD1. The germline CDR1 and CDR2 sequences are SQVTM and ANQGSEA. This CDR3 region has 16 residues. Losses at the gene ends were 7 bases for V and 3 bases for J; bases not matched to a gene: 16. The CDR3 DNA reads TGCAGCGCCCAAAAGGAGTTGACAGGGGTATACACTGAAGCTTTCTTT. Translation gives CSAQKELTGVYTEAFF.

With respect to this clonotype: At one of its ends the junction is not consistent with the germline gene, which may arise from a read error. CDR3 nucleotide sequence: TGTGCCAGCAGCCCTAGGGAGGGTGGTACCTCCTACGAGCAGTACTTC. Its protein product is CASSPREGGTSYEQYF. This chain connects TRBV29-1 to TRBJ2-7; 7 bases are shared with TRBD2. The CDR3 is 16 residues long. The germline V gene has CDR1 SQVTM and CDR2 ANQGSEA.

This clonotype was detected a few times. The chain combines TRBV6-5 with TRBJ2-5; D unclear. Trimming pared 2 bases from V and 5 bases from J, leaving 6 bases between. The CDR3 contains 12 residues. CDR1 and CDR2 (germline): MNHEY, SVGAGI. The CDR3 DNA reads TGTGCCAGCAGTTACCCCTCCGAGACCCAGTACTTC. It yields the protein CASSYPSETQYF.

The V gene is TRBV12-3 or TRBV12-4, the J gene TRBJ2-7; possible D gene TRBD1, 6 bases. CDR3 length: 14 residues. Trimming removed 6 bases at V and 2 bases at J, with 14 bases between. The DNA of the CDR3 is TGTGCCAGCAGCCAACACAGGGAAGCCTACGAGCAGTACTTC. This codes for CASSQHREAYEQYF.